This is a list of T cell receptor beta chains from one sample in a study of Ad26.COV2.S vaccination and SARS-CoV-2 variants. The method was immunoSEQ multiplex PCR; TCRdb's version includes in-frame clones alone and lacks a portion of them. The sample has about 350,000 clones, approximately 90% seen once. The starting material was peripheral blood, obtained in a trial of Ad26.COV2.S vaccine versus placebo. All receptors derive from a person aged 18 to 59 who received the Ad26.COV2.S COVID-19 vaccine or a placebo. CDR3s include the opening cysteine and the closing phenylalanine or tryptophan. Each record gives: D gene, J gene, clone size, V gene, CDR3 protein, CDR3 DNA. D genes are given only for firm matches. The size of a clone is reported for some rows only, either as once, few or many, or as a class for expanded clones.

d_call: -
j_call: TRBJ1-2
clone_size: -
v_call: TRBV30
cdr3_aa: CAWSVSRRDGGYTF
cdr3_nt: TGTGCCTGGAGTGTTTCGAGAAGAGATGGTGGCTACACCTTC

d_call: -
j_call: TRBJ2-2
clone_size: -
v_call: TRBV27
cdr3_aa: CASSLGQVTGELFF
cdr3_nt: TGTGCCAGCAGTTTGGGACAAGTTACCGGGGAGCTGTTTTTT

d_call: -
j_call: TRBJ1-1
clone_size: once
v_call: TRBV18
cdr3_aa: CASNPDRNTEAFF
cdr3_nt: TGTGCCAGCAATCCGGACCGGAACACTGAAGCTTTCTTT

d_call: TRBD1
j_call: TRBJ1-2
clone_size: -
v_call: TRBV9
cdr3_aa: CASSVDGTGVIWNYGYTF
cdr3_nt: TGTGCCAGCAGCGTAGATGGGACAGGGGTGATTTGGAACTATGGCTACACCTTC

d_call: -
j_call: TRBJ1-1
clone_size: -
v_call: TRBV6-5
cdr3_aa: CASSFSQQGNTEAFF
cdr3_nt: TGTGCCAGCAGTTTCTCTCAACAGGGGAACACTGAAGCTTTCTTT

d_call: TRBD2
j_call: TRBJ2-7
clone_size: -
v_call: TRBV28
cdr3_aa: CASSGLVTYEQYF
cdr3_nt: TGTGCCAGCAGCGGACTAGTCACCTACGAGCAGTACTTC

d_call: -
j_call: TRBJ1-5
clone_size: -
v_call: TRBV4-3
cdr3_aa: CASSQVRQGGQPQHF
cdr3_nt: TGCGCCAGCAGCCAAGTGAGGCAGGGCGGTCAGCCCCAGCATTTT

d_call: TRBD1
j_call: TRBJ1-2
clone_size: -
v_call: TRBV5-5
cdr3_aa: CASSQGGRPYGYTF
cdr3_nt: TGTGCCAGCAGCCAAGGGGGCAGACCTTATGGCTACACCTTC

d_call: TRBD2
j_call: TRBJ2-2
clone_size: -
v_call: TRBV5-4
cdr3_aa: CASRTTSANTGELFF
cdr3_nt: TGTGCCAGCAGAACTACTAGCGCCAACACCGGGGAGCTGTTTTTT

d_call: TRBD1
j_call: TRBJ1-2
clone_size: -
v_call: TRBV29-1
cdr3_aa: CSVRTGNIGSYTF
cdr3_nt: TGCAGCGTAAGGACAGGGAATATTGGTAGCTACACCTTC

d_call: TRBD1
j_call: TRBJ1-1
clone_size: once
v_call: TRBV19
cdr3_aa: CASSIQGGMNTEAFF
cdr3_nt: TGTGCCAGTAGTATACAAGGGGGCATGAACACTGAAGCTTTCTTT

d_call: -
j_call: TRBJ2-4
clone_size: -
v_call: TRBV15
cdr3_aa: CATSVQNIQYF
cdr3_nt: TGTGCCACCAGCGTACAAAACATTCAGTACTTC

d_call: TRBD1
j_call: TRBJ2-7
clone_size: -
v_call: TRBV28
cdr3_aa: CASTAGQVGFGEQYF
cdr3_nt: TGTGCCAGCACCGCAGGACAGGTCGGGTTCGGCGAGCAGTACTTC

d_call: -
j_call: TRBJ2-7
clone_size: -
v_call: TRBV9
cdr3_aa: CASSVGQVNSYEQYF
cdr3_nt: TGTGCCAGCAGCGTAGGACAGGTTAACTCCTACGAGCAGTACTTC

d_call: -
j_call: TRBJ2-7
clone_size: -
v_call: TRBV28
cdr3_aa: CASTGQGTSYEQYF
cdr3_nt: TGTGCCAGCACCGGCCAGGGCACCTCCTACGAGCAGTACTTC

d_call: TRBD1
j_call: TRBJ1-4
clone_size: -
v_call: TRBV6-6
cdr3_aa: CASSFPGTGVEKLFF
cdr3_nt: TGTGCCAGCAGTTTCCCCGGGACAGGGGTTGAAAAACTGTTTTTT

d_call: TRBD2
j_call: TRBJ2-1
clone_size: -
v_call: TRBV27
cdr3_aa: CASSQGVGRDEQFF
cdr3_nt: TGTGCCAGCAGCCAAGGCGTGGGGAGGGATGAGCAGTTCTTC

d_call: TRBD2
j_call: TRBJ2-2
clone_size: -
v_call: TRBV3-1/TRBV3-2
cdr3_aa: CASSHPSGTSGRGIGELFF
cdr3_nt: TGTGCCAGCAGCCATCCCTCCGGGACTAGCGGGAGAGGGATCGGGGAGCTGTTTTTT

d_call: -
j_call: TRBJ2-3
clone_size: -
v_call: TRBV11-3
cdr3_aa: CASSPLSGADTQYF
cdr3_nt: TGTGCCAGCAGCCCCCTCTCGGGGGCAGATACGCAGTATTTT

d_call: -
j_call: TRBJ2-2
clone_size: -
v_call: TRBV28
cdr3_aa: CASSLQTTPSTGELFF
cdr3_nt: TGTGCCAGCAGTCTTCAAACGACACCCTCGACCGGGGAGCTGTTTTTT

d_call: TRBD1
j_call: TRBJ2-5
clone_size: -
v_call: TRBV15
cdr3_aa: CATSREAAAGGRKTQYF
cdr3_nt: TGTGCCACCAGCAGAGAGGCTGCGGCAGGGGGCCGGAAGACCCAGTACTTC

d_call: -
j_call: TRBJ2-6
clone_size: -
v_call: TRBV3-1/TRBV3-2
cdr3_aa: CASSHDGKNSYSGANVLTF
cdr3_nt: TGTGCCAGCAGCCATGACGGAAAGAACTCTTACTCTGGGGCCAACGTCCTGACTTTC

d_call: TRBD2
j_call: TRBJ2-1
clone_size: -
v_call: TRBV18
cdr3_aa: CASSASGSSNEQFF
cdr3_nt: TGTGCCAGCTCCGCTAGCGGGAGTAGTAATGAGCAGTTCTTC

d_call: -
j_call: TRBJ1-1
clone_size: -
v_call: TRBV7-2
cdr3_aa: CASSLGRNTEAFF
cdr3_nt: TGTGCCAGCAGCTTAGGGCGGAACACTGAAGCTTTCTTT

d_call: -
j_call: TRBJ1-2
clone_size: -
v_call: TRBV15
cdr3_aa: CATSRDLGSGHYGYTF
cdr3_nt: TGTGCCACCAGCAGAGATCTCGGTTCAGGGCACTATGGCTACACCTTC

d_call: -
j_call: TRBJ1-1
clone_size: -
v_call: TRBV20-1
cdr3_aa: CSARIGDKAFF
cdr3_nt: TGCAGTGCTAGGATCGGGGACAAAGCTTTCTTT

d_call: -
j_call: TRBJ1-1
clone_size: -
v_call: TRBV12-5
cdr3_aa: CASEGRYTEAFF
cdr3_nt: TGTGCTAGTGAGGGGCGATACACTGAAGCTTTCTTT

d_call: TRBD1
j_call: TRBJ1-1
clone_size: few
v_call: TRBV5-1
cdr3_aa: CASRWDSENTEAFF
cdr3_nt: TGCGCCAGCAGGTGGGACAGTGAGAACACTGAAGCTTTCTTT

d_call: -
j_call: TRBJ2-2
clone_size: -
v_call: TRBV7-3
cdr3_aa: CASSTHANTGELFF
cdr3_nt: TGTGCCAGCAGCACGCACGCGAACACCGGGGAGCTGTTTTTT

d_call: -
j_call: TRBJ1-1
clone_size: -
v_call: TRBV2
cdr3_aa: CASSAATEAFF
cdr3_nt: TGTGCCAGCAGTGCGGCGACCGAAGCTTTCTTT

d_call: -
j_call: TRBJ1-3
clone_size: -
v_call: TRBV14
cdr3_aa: CASSHFRFSSGNTIYF
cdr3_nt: TGTGCCAGCAGCCATTTCCGTTTCAGCTCTGGAAACACCATATATTTT

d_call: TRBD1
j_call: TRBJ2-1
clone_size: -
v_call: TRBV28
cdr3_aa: CASSHPRIFNSGTVSYNEQFF
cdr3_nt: TGTGCCAGCAGTCACCCGCGAATTTTTAATTCCGGGACAGTCTCCTACAATGAGCAGTTCTTC

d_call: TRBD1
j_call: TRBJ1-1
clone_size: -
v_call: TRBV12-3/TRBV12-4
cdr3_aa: CASRDRENTEAFF
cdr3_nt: TGTGCCAGCCGGGACAGGGAAAACACTGAAGCTTTCTTT

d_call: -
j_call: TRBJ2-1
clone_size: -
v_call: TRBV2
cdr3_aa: CASTRLAVGDNEQFF
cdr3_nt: TGTGCCAGCACCCGCTTGGCCGTTGGGGACAATGAGCAGTTCTTC

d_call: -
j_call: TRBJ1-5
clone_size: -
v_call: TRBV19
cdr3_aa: CASSRNWRGLGQPQHF
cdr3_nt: TGTGCCAGTAGCCGTAATTGGAGGGGTTTGGGTCAGCCCCAGCATTTT